Following are 27 T cell receptor beta chains from one sample sequenced in a study of cytomegalovirus exposure and HLA in healthy donors (TCRdb year 2017). To prepare the library, the immunoSEQ multiplex PCR assay was applied. TCRdb took this table from immuneACCESS and kept in-frame rearrangements with V and J called. Such tables lack part of the clones; where checked against another copy, unresolved V genes explain under half of the gap, and the rest is unexplained. The sample table contains over 150,000 clones; only one count was recorded for about 86% of them. The ten largest clones capture about 5.8% of the sample. Sequenced sample: PBMCs. The receptors come from a woman aged 30 to 39 in good health and CMV-seronegative.

The chain employs TRBV5-6 and TRBJ2-7; the match to TRBD1 covers 9 bases. The ends lost 4 bases at V and 3 bases at J; junction bases unmatched: 8. The CDR3 totals 15 residues. Germline V gene sequence: CDR1 SGHDT, CDR2 YYEEEE. Here the CDR3 reads CASSPTGQGRYEQYF. CDR3 DNA: TGTGCCAGCAGCCCGACCGGACAGGGGCGCTACGAGCAGTACTTC.

This clone appeared many times. V usage is TRBV10-3 and J usage is TRBJ1-1; a possible D gene is TRBD1 (5 bases). The germline gives CDR1 ENHRY, CDR2 SYGVKD. CDR3 length equals 13 residues. The V and J ends lost 3 bases and 1 base respectively, with 6 bases between them. The CDR3 sequence: CAISDRENTEAFF. The CDR3 DNA sequence: TGTGCCATCAGTGACAGGGAGAACACTGAAGCTTTCTTT.

This chain joins TRBV5-1 and TRBJ2-7; perhaps D is TRBD1 or TRBD2 (7 bases each). The germline gives CDR1 SGHRS, CDR2 YFSETQ. The V end was cut by 0 bases, the J end by 2 bases, with 12 bases between. The CDR3 runs to 15 residues. The CDR3 coding sequence is TGCGCCAGCAGCTTGGGGTCAGGGGGGGCCTACGAGCAGTACTTC. It codes for CASSLGSGGAYEQYF.

The chain carries TRBV7-2 and TRBJ2-7, with 11 bases aligning to TRBD2. The CDR3 has 15 amino acids. V lost 1 base, J lost 7 bases, and 6 bases stayed unmatched. Germline V gene lookup returns CDR1 SGHTA and CDR2 FQGNSA. This chain's CDR3 is CASSLGVAGGLEQYF. CDR3 in DNA: TGTGCCAGCAGCTTAGGAGTAGCGGGAGGGTTGGAGCAGTACTTC.

The chain combines TRBV19 with TRBJ1-5; no firm D call. Trimming took off 6 bases at V and 1 base at J, with 19 bases between the two ends. The CDR3 extends over 17 amino acids. Germline values: CDR1 LNHDA, CDR2 SQIVND (reference sequence). CDR3 sequence (DNA): TGTGCCAGTAGATCGTCGAACGCCATAGGGAGCAATCAGCCCCAGCATTTT. As protein: CASRSSNAIGSNQPQHF. The variable domain in full, with the rest retrieved from reference TRBV19 and TRBJ1-5, is DGGITQSPKYLFRKEGQNVTLSCEQNLNHDAMYWYRQDPGQGLRLIYYSQIVNDFQKGDIAEGYSVSREKKESFPLTVTSAQKNPTAFYLCASRSSNAIGSNQPQHFGDGTRLSIL.

The rearrangement uses TRBV7-3 and TRBJ2-1, with a tentative D call TRBD2 (6 bases). The germline CDR1 and CDR2 sequences are SGHTA and FQGTGA. This CDR3 has 13 amino acids. V lost 5 bases and J 5 bases, leaving 10 bases between the germline ends. CDR3 residues: CASSRLADNEQFF. The CDR3 region has the DNA TGTGCCAGCAGCCGCTTAGCGGACAATGAGCAGTTCTTC.

CDR3 in DNA: TGCGCCAGCAGTCGCCCCGGGACAGGGGTTGGCAATCAGCCCCAGCATTTT. It encodes CASSRPGTGVGNQPQHF. This rearrangement joins TRBV10-1 to TRBJ1-5; 10 positions match TRBD1. CDR3 length: 17 amino acids. V lost 5 bases, J lost 2 bases, and 9 bases stayed unmatched. Germline CDR1 WNHNN, CDR2 SYGVQD (reference sequence).

The chain has TRBV10-3 and TRBJ1-2; D remains unclear. V was shortened by 2 bases and J by 4 bases, with 20 bases between the two germline ends. There are 17 residues in the CDR3. Germline assignment: CDR1 ENHRY and CDR2 SYGVKD. The CDR3 spells CAISEAAVGRIFYGYTF. CDR3 bases: TGTGCCATCAGTGAGGCCGCCGTTGGCAGGATTTTCTATGGCTACACCTTC.

This clone was found a few times. The V call is TRBV27, the J call TRBJ1-1; possibly TRBD1 for D (5 bases). Germline-derived CDR1 and CDR2 are MNHEY and SMNVEV (reference sequence). Trimming took off 4 bases at V and 5 bases at J, with 8 bases between the two ends. The CDR3 has 12 residues. The CDR3 nucleotides read TGTGCCAGCAGTTCCGGGGCTACTGAAGCTTTCTTT. This encodes CASSSGATEAFF.

This clone showed up just a few times. The identical CDR3 is also encoded by other nucleotide sequences in the sample. The V gene is TRBV14, the J gene TRBJ2-1; D remains ambiguous. The CDR3 has 12 amino acids. Per germline, CDR1 SGHDN and CDR2 FVKESK. V lost 1 base and J 7 bases, leaving 5 bases between the germline ends. CDR3 sequence (DNA): TGTGCCAGCAGCCAAGTAAGGAATGAGCAGTTCTTC. The encoded protein is CASSQVRNEQFF.

The J gene is TRBJ1-3, the V gene TRBV29-1; D gene uncertain. The V and J ends lost 7 bases and 0 bases respectively, with 7 bases between them. Germline V gene sequence: CDR1 SQVTM, CDR2 ANQGSEA. This CDR3 is built from 12 residues. For the CDR3, the DNA is TGCAGCGCCGGGCCCTCTGGAAACACCATATATTTT. It yields the protein CSAGPSGNTIYF.

The chain combines TRBV27 with TRBJ2-2; 9 bases align to TRBD1. J lost 2 bases, V lost 7 bases, and 5 bases had no gene match. The CDR3 loop spans 15 amino acids. Per germline, CDR1 MNHEY and CDR2 SMNVEV (reference sequence). The CDR3 DNA follows: TGTGCCAGCACCTGGACAGGGGACAACACCGGGGAGCTGTTTTTT. Its translation: CASTWTGDNTGELFF.

This chain connects TRBV15 to TRBJ2-1; 10 positions match TRBD1. Per germline, CDR1 LNHNV and CDR2 YYDKDF (reference sequence). The CDR3 has 16 residues. V trimming: 3 bases; J trimming: 6 bases; junction bases outside the gene matches: 8. As DNA, the CDR3 is TGTGCCACCAGCAGCACCCCGGGACAGGGGTTCAATGAGCAGTTCTTC. This translates into CATSSTPGQGFNEQFF. The full variable domain, in which reference TRBV15 and TRBJ2-1 provide the parts outside the CDR3, is DAMVIQNPRYQVTQFGKPVTLSCSQTLNHNVMYWYQQKSSQAPKLLFHYYDKDFNNEADTPDNFQSRRPNTSFCFLDIRSPGLGDTAMYLCATSSTPGQGFNEQFFGPGTRLTVL.

The sample holds a few counts of this clone. The rearrangement uses TRBV7-2 and TRBJ1-1, with D uncertain. From germline, CDR1 is SGHTA and CDR2 FQGNSA. Trimming left V 4 bases short and J 3 bases short, with 12 bases between. The CDR3 runs 14 residues. In DNA, the CDR3 is TGTGCCAGCAGCTATTACGGGAGCGACACTGAAGCTTTCTTT. The encoded protein is CASSYYGSDTEAFF.

V usage is TRBV7-9 and J usage is TRBJ2-4; D is ambiguous. Germline V CDR1 and CDR2: SEHNR, FQNEAQ (reference sequence). The CDR3 is 12 residues long. The germline V and J ends were trimmed by 1 base and 7 bases, with 5 bases remaining between them. The CDR3 nucleotides are TGTGCCAGCAGCTTAGACGGGAACATTCAGTACTTC. As protein: CASSLDGNIQYF.

The V and J genes are TRBV28 and TRBJ2-7; TRBD2 matches at 9 bases. Germline V lookup: CDR1 MDHEN, CDR2 SYDVKM. With V trimmed by 4 bases and J by 0 bases, 7 bases remained unmatched. The CDR3 runs 16 residues. CDR3 DNA sequence: TGTGCCAGCAGTTCTTCTATTAGCGGGAGCTCCTACGAGCAGTACTTC. The encoded protein is CASSSSISGSSYEQYF.

This clone was found a few times. The chain employs TRBV11-2 and TRBJ1-2; possibly TRBD1 for D (5 bases). Germline values: CDR1 SGHAT, CDR2 FQNNGV. The CDR3 totals 14 residues. The ends were cut back, 3 bases at V and 3 bases at J, with 11 bases in the middle. The chain's CDR3 is CASSLRPTDYGYTF. CDR3 coding DNA: TGTGCCAGCAGCTTGCGGCCGACAGACTATGGCTACACCTTC.

This clone was observed at least ten times. The chain has TRBV7-2 and TRBJ1-1; D is undetermined. With 6 bases removed from V and 8 bases from J, the gap between germline ends came to 10 bases. CDR1 is SGHTA and CDR2 is FQGNSA in the germline V gene. This CDR3 comprises 11 residues. This chain's CDR3 is CASRRGPEAFF. The CDR3 DNA reads TGTGCCAGCAGGAGAGGTCCAGAAGCTTTCTTT.

CDR3 DNA: TGTGCCATCAGCCTGGGACAGAACTATGGCTACACCTTC. Translating gives CAISLGQNYGYTF. The chain has TRBV10-3 and TRBJ1-2, with TRBD1 identical over 7 bases. Germline V gene sequence: CDR1 ENHRY, CDR2 SYGVKD. The trim removed 6 bases at V and 2 bases at J, leaving 3 bases unmatched. The CDR3 is 13 residues long.

CDR3 in DNA: TGTGCCAGCAGTTACTTGCGGGGGAACACCGGGGAGCTGTTTTTT. Translating gives CASSYLRGNTGELFF. The V call is TRBV6-5, the J call TRBJ2-2; D perhaps matches TRBD2 (6 bases). The CDR3 covers 15 residues. V was cut by 1 base and J by 1 base, with 7 bases left in between. Germline V gives CDR1 MNHEY, CDR2 SVGAGI.

This clone was found once. The genes are TRBV6-1 and TRBJ2-7; tentative D call: TRBD1 (6 bases). V was shortened by 4 bases and J by 1 base, with 14 bases between the two germline ends. Per the germline V gene, CDR1 is MNHNS and CDR2 is SASEGT. The CDR3 runs 15 residues. The DNA for the CDR3 is TGTGCCAGCAGTGTTGGGCGCACAGGGTCCTACGAGCAGTACTTC. As protein: CASSVGRTGSYEQYF.

J is TRBJ2-1 and V is TRBV9; D unclear. Trimming removed 3 bases from V and 0 bases from J, with 7 bases in between. This CDR3 is built from 14 residues. The germline CDR1 and CDR2 sequences are SGDLS and YYNGEE. The CDR3 is CASSAPSSYNEQFF. CDR3 in DNA: TGTGCCAGCAGCGCTCCGAGCTCCTACAATGAGCAGTTCTTC.

The chain combines TRBV28 with TRBJ1-5, with D maybe TRBD1 (5 bases). V was trimmed by 6 bases and J by 1 base, leaving 13 bases between them. The CDR3 extends over 15 amino acids. CDR1 MDHEN and CDR2 SYDVKM come from the germline V gene. As DNA, the CDR3 is TGTGCCAGCAGCCCCCCTCGGGGCAGCAATCAGCCCCAGCATTTT. It yields the protein CASSPPRGSNQPQHF.

The chain uses TRBV6-4 and TRBJ2-1; D might be TRBD2 (5 bases). Trimming cost V 6 bases and J 7 bases, with 19 bases left between them. Looked up from germline, CDR1 is MRHNA and CDR2 is SNTAGT. The CDR3 covers 15 residues. CDR3 residues: CASSRTEALSNEQFF. The CDR3 DNA sequence: TGTGCCAGCAGCCGGACTGAAGCACTATCGAATGAGCAGTTCTTC.

About this clone itself: A read error may produce the germline difference seen at one junction end. The V and J genes are TRBV7-7 and TRBJ2-5; 13 nucleotides match TRBD2. Per the germline V gene, CDR1 is SSHAT and CDR2 is FNYEAQ (reference sequence). This CDR3 is built from 16 residues. DNA of the CDR3: TGTGCTAGCAGCATTGGACTAGCGGGGGCCCAAGAGACCCAGTACTTC. This codes for CASSIGLAGAQETQYF.

This clone was counted once. This sequence joins TRBV5-1 and TRBJ2-2; TRBD2 might be the D (5 bases). CDR1 is SGHRS and CDR2 is YFSETQ in the germline V gene. CDR3 length equals 14 residues. Trimming stripped 4 bases from V and 6 bases from J, with 13 bases between. For the CDR3, the DNA is TGCGCCAGCAGCCCAGCCGGAGCGGCCGGGGAGCTGTTTTTT. Encoded protein: CASSPAGAAGELFF.

The rearrangement links TRBV6-4 to TRBJ2-2, with no clear D. Trimming took 0 bases from V and 4 from J, leaving 0 bases between them. The CDR3 consists of 12 residues. Looked up from germline, CDR1 is MRHNA and CDR2 is SNTAGT. CDR3 residues: CASSDSTGELFF. CDR3 nucleotides: TGTGCCAGCAGTGACTCCACCGGGGAGCTGTTTTTT.